The rows below give T cell receptor beta chains drawn from one sample of a study of OX40 agonist ivuxolimab in advanced cancers. Data came from immunoSEQ multiplex PCR; TCRdb stores just in-frame clones and leaves some out. The sample shows under 150,000 clones, roughly 91% of them seen only once. The sample here was CD4+ or CD8+ T cells sorted from blood, taken in a trial of the OX40 agonist ivuxolimab. The source of these receptors is an adult with an advanced solid tumor such as melanoma, head and neck, liver or kidney cancer. CDR3s include the opening cysteine and the closing phenylalanine or tryptophan. A D gene is named only where the DNA matches it firmly. Size is omitted from some rows. Given values are once, few, many or a class for expanded clones.

TRBV19	TRBJ2-1	NA	NA	CATVARYEQFF	TGTGCCACTGTCGCTCGCTATGAGCAGTTCTTC
TRBV6-6	TRBJ1-5	NA	NA	CASSYSYTLANQPQHF	TGTGCCAGCAGTTACTCGTACACGCTAGCGAATCAGCCCCAGCATTTT
TRBV7-2	TRBJ2-1	NA	NA	CASSLVPITRGKYNEQFF	TGTGCCAGCAGCTTAGTGCCCATTACTAGGGGGAAATACAATGAGCAGTTCTTC
TRBV28	TRBJ2-1	NA	NA	CASSLERKPYNEQFF	TGTGCCAGCAGTTTAGAGCGTAAACCTTACAATGAGCAGTTCTTC
TRBV7-8	TRBJ2-7	NA	NA	CASSLVTPGEQYF	TGTGCCAGCAGCCTCGTGACTCCAGGCGAGCAGTACTTC
TRBV10-3	TRBJ1-2	NA	NA	CAISVLDSNYGYTF	TGTGCCATCAGTGTCCTAGATTCTAACTATGGCTACACCTTC
TRBV5-6	TRBJ2-7	NA	TRBD1	CASSRQGAYEQYF	TGTGCCAGCAGCCGACAGGGGGCTTACGAGCAGTACTTC
TRBV7-2	TRBJ2-5	NA	NA	CASSLSGTNQETQYF	TGTGCCAGCAGCCTGTCCGGGACCAACCAAGAGACCCAGTACTTC
TRBV2	TRBJ1-1	NA	TRBD1	CASREQGGLRAFF	TGTGCCAGCAGGGAACAGGGGGGACTGCGGGCTTTCTTT
TRBV10-3	TRBJ2-7	NA	TRBD1	CAISKNSGQSSRPLDEQYF	TGTGCCATCAGTAAAAACTCGGGACAGAGCTCTCGCCCCCTTGACGAGCAGTACTTC
TRBV15	TRBJ1-5	few	TRBD1	CATSRRDREDQPQHF	TGTGCCACCAGCAGAAGGGACAGGGAGGATCAGCCCCAGCATTTT
TRBV18	TRBJ2-7	NA	TRBD2	CASSPPGTSGRYEQYF	TGTGCCAGCTCACCACCCGGGACTAGCGGGAGGTACGAGCAGTACTTC
TRBV6-5	TRBJ1-5	NA	NA	CASSWDSNQPQHF	TGTGCCAGCAGTTGGGACAGCAATCAGCCCCAGCATTTT
TRBV10-1	TRBJ1-2	NA	NA	CASSELQETNYGYTF	TGCGCCAGCAGTGAGTTACAGGAGACTAACTATGGCTACACCTTC
TRBV11-2	TRBJ2-7	NA	NA	CASSLAPSVYEQYF	TGTGCCAGCAGCTTAGCCCCTAGCGTCTACGAGCAGTACTTC
TRBV7-3	TRBJ2-7	NA	NA	CASSPEFGRGNPVF	NA
TRBV7-6	TRBJ2-5	NA	NA	CASSLDPSLQETQYF	TGTGCCAGCAGCTTAGACCCGAGCCTTCAAGAGACCCAGTACTTC
TRBV7-2	TRBJ1-3	NA	NA	CASGGIGLTIYF	TGTGCCAGCGGGGGAATAGGGTTGACCATATATTTT
TRBV4-3	TRBJ1-2	NA	NA	CASSSRGGYTF	TGCGCCAGCAGCTCTCGGGGGGGCTACACCTTC
TRBV6-6	TRBJ2-7	NA	TRBD1	CASAGTGATYEQYF	TGTGCCAGCGCCGGGACAGGGGCAACCTACGAGCAGTACTTC
TRBV4-2	TRBJ2-3	NA	TRBD1	CASSQALPGQGDHTQYF	TGTGCCAGCAGCCAAGCCCTCCCGGGACAGGGGGATCATACGCAGTATTTT
TRBV9	TRBJ1-1	NA	NA	CASRRTANTEAFF	TGTGCCAGCAGAAGGACTGCGAACACTGAAGCTTTCTTT
TRBV5-1	TRBJ2-7	NA	TRBD1	CASSLDGTGDEQYF	TGCGCCAGCAGCTTGGACGGGACAGGGGACGAGCAGTACTTC
TRBV30	TRBJ1-5	NA	NA	CAFGTPDGQPQHF	TGTGCCTTCGGGACCCCAGACGGGCAGCCCCAGCATTTT
TRBV5-1	TRBJ1-2	NA	NA	CASSLEGVANYGYTF	TGCGCCAGCAGCTTGGAGGGGGTTGCCAACTATGGCTACACCTTC
TRBV5-1	TRBJ1-1	NA	NA	CASSNFQGSTEAFF	TGCGCCAGCAGCAATTTCCAGGGTAGCACTGAAGCTTTCTTT
TRBV19	TRBJ1-2	NA	NA	CASSIRDGSGYTF	TGTGCCAGTAGTATAAGGGACGGCTCCGGCTACACCTTC
TRBV5-1	TRBJ1-3	NA	NA	CASSLQGLSGNTIYF	TGCGCCAGCAGCTTACAGGGCCTCTCTGGAAACACCATATATTTT
TRBV28	TRBJ1-1	few	NA	CASSLRPGPEAFF	TGTGCCAGCAGTTTACGTCCGGGGCCTGAAGCTTTCTTT
TRBV6-1	TRBJ2-5	NA	NA	CASATLAQETQYF	TGTGCCAGCGCTACACTAGCCCAAGAGACCCAGTACTTC
TRBV19	TRBJ1-4	NA	NA	CASSLGGFNEKLFF	TGTGCCAGTAGCCTCGGAGGGTTTAATGAAAAACTGTTTTTT
TRBV5-6	TRBJ1-6	NA	TRBD1	CASSWDRLNSPLHF	TGTGCCAGCAGCTGGGACAGGTTGAATTCACCCCTCCACTTT
TRBV12-2	TRBJ2-7	NA	NA	CASPQGEGLGDEQYF	TGTGCAAGTCCCCAGGGGGAGGGATTAGGAGACGAGCAGTACTTC
TRBV11-3	TRBJ1-6	NA	NA	CASSFNSYNSPLHF	TGTGCCAGCAGCTTCAACAGTTATAATTCACCCCTCCACTTT
TRBV5-1	TRBJ2-1	NA	NA	CASSPSGSSYNEQFF	TGCGCCAGCAGTCCCAGCGGCAGCTCCTACAATGAGCAGTTCTTC
TRBV5-4	TRBJ1-4	NA	NA	CASSGGPGEKLFF	TGTGCCAGCAGCGGAGGGCCAGGGGAAAAACTGTTTTTT
TRBV20-1	TRBJ2-7	NA	NA	CSVPTDYEQYF	TGCAGTGTCCCGACCGATTACGAGCAGTACTTC
TRBV7-3	TRBJ1-2	NA	NA	CASSLGGDYGYTF	TGTGCCAGCAGCTTAGGAGGGGACTATGGCTACACCTTC
TRBV7-6	TRBJ2-1	NA	TRBD2	CVSSSRLAGNRYNEQFF	TGTGTCAGCAGCTCAAGACTAGCGGGAAACCGCTACAATGAGCAGTTCTTC
TRBV27	TRBJ2-7	NA	NA	CASSLAQGAFYEQYF	TGTGCCAGCAGTTTAGCCCAGGGTGCCTTCTACGAGCAGTACTTC
TRBV5-8	TRBJ1-2	NA	NA	CASSPGTFGGYTF	TGTGCCAGCAGCCCCGGGACTTTTGGTGGCTACACCTTC
TRBV5-6	TRBJ2-5	once	TRBD1	CASSLRQGETQYF	TGTGCCAGCAGCTTGAGACAGGGAGAGACCCAGTACTTC
TRBV6-5	TRBJ2-7	NA	NA	CASMWEAQSYEQYF	TGTGCCAGCATGTGGGAAGCCCAATCCTACGAGCAGTACTTC
TRBV7-9	TRBJ1-1	NA	NA	CASSLQRGDTEAFF	TGTGCCAGCAGCTTACAACGAGGGGACACTGAAGCTTTCTTT
TRBV7-3	TRBJ2-2	NA	NA	CASSSSAGLANTGELFF	TGTGCCAGCAGTTCTTCTGCGGGGCTTGCGAACACCGGGGAGCTGTTTTTT
TRBV19	TRBJ2-7	NA	TRBD2	CASSIWREVPYEQYF	TGTGCCAGTAGTATTTGGCGGGAGGTACCCTACGAGCAGTACTTC
TRBV18	TRBJ1-3	NA	TRBD1	CASSPVRQGVILISGNTIYF	TGTGCCAGCTCACCGGTCCGACAGGGAGTGATCCTCATCTCTGGAAACACCATATATTTT
TRBV7-3	TRBJ1-2	once	NA	CASSLGVSGYGYTF	TGTGCCAGCAGCTTAGGGGTCTCGGGCTATGGCTACACCTTC
TRBV7-6	TRBJ1-1	NA	TRBD1	CASSLDRGNTEAFF	TGTGCCAGCAGCCTGGACAGGGGGAACACTGAAGCTTTCTTT
TRBV9	TRBJ2-5	NA	NA	CASSVAGVGETQYF	TGTGCCAGCAGCGTAGCGGGGGTCGGAGAGACCCAGTACTTC
TRBV7-3	TRBJ2-1	NA	NA	CASSFDHYNEQFF	TGTGCCAGCAGCTTCGACCACTACAATGAGCAGTTCTTC
TRBV7-2	TRBJ2-1	NA	TRBD2	CASSQDRGTSARDEQFF	TGCGCCAGCAGCCAAGATCGGGGGACTAGCGCCCGGGATGAGCAGTTCTTC
TRBV19	TRBJ2-5	few	TRBD1	CASTQGEETQYF	TGTGCCAGTACCCAGGGGGAAGAGACCCAGTACTTC
TRBV7-2	TRBJ1-3	NA	NA	CASSPGPYSGNTIYF	TGTGCCAGCAGCCCAGGCCCTTACTCTGGAAACACCATATATTTT
TRBV7-2	TRBJ2-1	NA	NA	CASSFGYSGHNEQFF	TGTGCCAGCAGCTTTGGGTATTCAGGACACAATGAGCAGTTCTTC
TRBV2	TRBJ1-5	NA	NA	CASSEANQPQHF	TGTGCCAGCAGTGAGGCGAATCAGCCCCAGCATTTT